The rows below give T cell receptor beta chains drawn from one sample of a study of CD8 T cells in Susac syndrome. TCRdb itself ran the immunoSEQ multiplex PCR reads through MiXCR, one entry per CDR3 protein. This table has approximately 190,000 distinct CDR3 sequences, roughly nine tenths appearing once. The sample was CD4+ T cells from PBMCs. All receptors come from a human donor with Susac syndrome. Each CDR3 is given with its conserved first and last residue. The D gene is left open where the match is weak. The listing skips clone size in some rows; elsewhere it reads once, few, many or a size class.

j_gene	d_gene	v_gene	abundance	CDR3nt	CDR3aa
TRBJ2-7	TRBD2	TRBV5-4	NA	TGTGCCAGCAGCTTCTCGGGAGGGCTCTCGGAGCAGTACTTC	CASSFSGGLSEQYF
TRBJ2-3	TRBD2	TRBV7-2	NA	TGTGCCAGCAGCTTATGGGGGAGGGGCACAGATACGCAGTATTTT	CASSLWGRGTDTQYF
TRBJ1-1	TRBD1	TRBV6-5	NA	TGTGCCAGCGTGGACAGGGGGAACACTGAAGCTTTCTTT	CASVDRGNTEAFF
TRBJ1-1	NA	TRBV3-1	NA	TGTGCCAGCAGCCAAGGGGCGGGGGGCACTGAAGCTTTCTTT	CASSQGAGGTEAFF
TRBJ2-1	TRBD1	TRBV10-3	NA	TGTGCCATCAGCATTAGACAGGGGGCATTTTACAATGAGCAGTTCTTC	CAISIRQGAFYNEQFF
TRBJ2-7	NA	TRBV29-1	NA	TGCAGCGTTTTTGACTCCCACTACGAGCAGTACTTC	CSVFDSHYEQYF
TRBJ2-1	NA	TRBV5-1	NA	TGCGCCAGCAGCTTGCACCAGGGTGGTAATGAGCAGTTCTTC	CASSLHQGGNEQFF
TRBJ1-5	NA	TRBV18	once	TGTGCCAGCTCTCTCACCTATAGCAATCAGCCCCAGCATTTT	CASSLTYSNQPQHF
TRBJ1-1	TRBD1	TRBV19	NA	TGTGCCAGTAGTATAAAGGGGGCGGCTTTCTTT	CASSIKGAAFF
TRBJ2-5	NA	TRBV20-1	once	TGCAGTGCTAGAGACTACGGGACACCTTCCAAAACCCAGTACTTC	CSARDYGTPSKTQYF
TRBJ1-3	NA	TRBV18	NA	TGTGCCAGCTCATCCCGGGCTCTCTCTGGAAACACCATATATTTT	CASSSRALSGNTIYF
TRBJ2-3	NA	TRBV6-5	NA	TGTGCCAGCAGTAAGTTAAGCACAGATACGCAGTATTTT	CASSKLSTDTQYF
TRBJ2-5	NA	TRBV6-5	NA	TGTGCCAGCACTGAGACCCTGACCGAGACCCAGTACTTC	CASTETLTETQYF
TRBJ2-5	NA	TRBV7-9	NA	TGTGCCAGCAGCCGCTCTGGCGGTCAAGAGACCCAGTACTTC	CASSRSGGQETQYF
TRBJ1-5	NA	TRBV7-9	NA	TGTGCCAGCAGCTTAGATCTCCAGCCCCAGCATTTT	CASSLDLQPQHF
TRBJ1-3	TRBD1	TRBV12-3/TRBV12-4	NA	TGTGCCAGCAGGACAGGGGCCCTCTCTGGAAACACCATATATTTT	CASRTGALSGNTIYF
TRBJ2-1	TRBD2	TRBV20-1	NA	TGCAGTGCCATCCCAAGGGCTAGCGGGAACTGGAATGAGCAGTTCTTC	CSAIPRASGNWNEQFF
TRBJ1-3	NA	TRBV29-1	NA	TGCAGCGTTGAAGATCTGGAGACAGCTGGAAACACCATATATTTT	CSVEDLETAGNTIYF
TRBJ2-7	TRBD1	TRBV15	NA	TGTGCCACCAGCGGTAGGGACAGGGGGCTTTACGAGCAGTACTTC	CATSGRDRGLYEQYF
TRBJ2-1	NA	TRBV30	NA	TGTGCCTGGAGTGTAATGGACTGGCAGTTCTTC	CAWSVMDWQFF
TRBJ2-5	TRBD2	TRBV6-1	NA	TGTGCCAGCAGTGAGGGGGTAGCGGGGGAAGAGACCCAGTACTTC	CASSEGVAGEETQYF
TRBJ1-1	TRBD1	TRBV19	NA	TGTGCCACTGGGACAGTTGAAGCTTTCTTT	CATGTVEAFF
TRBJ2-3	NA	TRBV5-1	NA	TGCGCCAGCAGCCCAACCTGGGGCACAGATACGCAGTATTTT	CASSPTWGTDTQYF
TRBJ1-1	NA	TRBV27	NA	TGTGCCAGCAGTTCCGTGGGCACTGAAGCTTTCTTT	CASSSVGTEAFF
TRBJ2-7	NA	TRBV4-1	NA	TGCGCCAGCAGCCAAGGGGACTTTCTCTCCTACGAGCAGTACTTC	CASSQGDFLSYEQYF
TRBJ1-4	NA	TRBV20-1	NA	TGCAGTGCAAGGAATTATAATGAAAAACTGTTTTTT	CSARNYNEKLFF
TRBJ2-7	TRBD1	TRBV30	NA	TGTGCCTGGAGCCGACAGGGCCAGCAGTACTTC	CAWSRQGQQYF
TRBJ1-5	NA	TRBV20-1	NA	TGCAGTGCGAGCCGTAGCAATCAGCCCCAGCATTTT	CSASRSNQPQHF
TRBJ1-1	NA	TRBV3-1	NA	TGTGCCAGCTTTTCAACGGGTGGGCGTGTCTTT	CASFSTGGRVF
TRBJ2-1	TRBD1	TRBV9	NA	TGTGCCAGCAGCGCTCGACAGGGTTCCTACAATGAGCAGTTCTTC	CASSARQGSYNEQFF
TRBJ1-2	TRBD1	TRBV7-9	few	TGTGCCAGCTCACCGGGGACAGACTATGGCTACACCTTC	CASSPGTDYGYTF
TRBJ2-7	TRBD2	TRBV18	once	TGTGCCAGCTCACCAACACTAGCGGTCGAGCAGTACTTC	CASSPTLAVEQYF
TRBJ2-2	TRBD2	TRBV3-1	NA	TGTGCCAGCAGCTTCGGACTAGCGGGAGCGGGCGGGGAGCTGTTTTTT	CASSFGLAGAGGELFF
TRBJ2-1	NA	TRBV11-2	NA	TGTGCCAGCAGCTTAGTGGCCGCCGGCAATGAGCAGTTCTTC	CASSLVAAGNEQFF
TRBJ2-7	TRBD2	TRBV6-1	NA	TGTGCCAGCAGTGGCCGCCGGTGGGCGGGAGAGCACGAGCAGTACTTC	CASSGRRWAGEHEQYF
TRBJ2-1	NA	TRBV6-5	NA	TGTGCCAGCAGTTTCGGGGCGGTCAATGAGCAGTTCTTC	CASSFGAVNEQFF
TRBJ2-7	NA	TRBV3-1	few	TGTGCCAGCAGCCAAGATATAGACCTAAGCTCCTACGAGCAGTACTTC	CASSQDIDLSSYEQYF
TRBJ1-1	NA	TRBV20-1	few	TGCAGTGCTAGTAGTGCAGGGGCGCGGACTGAAGCTTTCTTT	CSASSAGARTEAFF
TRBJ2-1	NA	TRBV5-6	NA	TGTGCCAGCAGCTTCCTGACAGATACCTACAATGAGCAGTTCTTC	CASSFLTDTYNEQFF
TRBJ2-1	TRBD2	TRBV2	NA	TGTGCCAGCAGTGAAGCTGGGACCAGGACTAGCGGGGGCTACAATGAGCAGTTCTTC	CASSEAGTRTSGGYNEQFF
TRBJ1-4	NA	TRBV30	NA	TGTGCCTGGGGCACAGGGAGTGAAAAACTGTTTTTT	CAWGTGSEKLFF
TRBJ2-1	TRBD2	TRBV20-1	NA	TGCAGTGCGCCGGGACTAGCCCCCAGTCGATCCTACAATGAGCAGTTCTTC	CSAPGLAPSRSYNEQFF
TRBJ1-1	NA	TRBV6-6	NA	TGTGCCTCATCTCCGGTGAACACTGAAGCTTTCTTT	CASSPVNTEAFF
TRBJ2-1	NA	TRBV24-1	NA	TGTGCCACCAGTGACCCGACATCTGTTGAGCAGTTCTTC	CATSDPTSVEQFF
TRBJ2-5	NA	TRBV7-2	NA	TGTGCCAGCAGCCCCATGGAGGGAGCGAAGACCCAGTACTTC	CASSPMEGAKTQYF
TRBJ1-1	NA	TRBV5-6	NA	TGTGCCAGCAGCTTCGGACAGTGGATGGAAGCTTTCTTT	CASSFGQWMEAFF
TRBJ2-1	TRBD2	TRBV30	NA	TGTGCCTGGGTAGCGGGGAGGGAGCAGTTCTTC	CAWVAGREQFF
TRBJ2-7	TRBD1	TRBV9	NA	TGTGCCAGCAGCCCCCGACAGGGCGCCTACGAGCAGTACTTC	CASSPRQGAYEQYF
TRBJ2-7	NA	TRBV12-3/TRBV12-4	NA	TGTGCCAGCACTCCCGGAGGAGGGGTCCACGAGCAGTACTTC	CASTPGGGVHEQYF
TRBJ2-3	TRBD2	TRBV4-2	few	TGTGCCAGCAGCCGGGGGGCTAGCGGGGGATTCCCCACAGATACGCAGTATTTT	CASSRGASGGFPTDTQYF
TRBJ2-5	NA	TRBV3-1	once	TGTGCCAGCAGCCACGGTACAGAGACCCAGTACTTC	CASSHGTETQYF
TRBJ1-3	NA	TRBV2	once	TGTGCCAGCAGTGAACGCCAGGGCTTAGACACCATATATTTT	CASSERQGLDTIYF
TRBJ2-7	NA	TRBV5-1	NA	TGCGCCAGCAGCTTGAGTACCGCATCCTACGAGCAGTACTTC	CASSLSTASYEQYF
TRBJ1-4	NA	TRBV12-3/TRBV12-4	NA	TGTGCCAGCAGTATAGGACAGACAACTAATGAAAAACTGTTTTTT	CASSIGQTTNEKLFF